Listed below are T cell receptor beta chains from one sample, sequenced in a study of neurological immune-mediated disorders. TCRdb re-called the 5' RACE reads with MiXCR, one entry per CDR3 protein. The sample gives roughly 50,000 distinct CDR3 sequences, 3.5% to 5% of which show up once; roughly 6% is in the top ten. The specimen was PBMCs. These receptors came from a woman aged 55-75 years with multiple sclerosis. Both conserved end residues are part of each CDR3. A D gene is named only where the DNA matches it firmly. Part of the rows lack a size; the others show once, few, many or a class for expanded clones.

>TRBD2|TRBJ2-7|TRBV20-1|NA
CSARDGASGDDEQYF
TGCAGTGCTAGAGATGGGGCTAGCGGGGACGACGAGCAGTACTTC
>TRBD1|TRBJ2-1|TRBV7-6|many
CASSSHSGQGEQFF
TGTGCCAGCAGCTCACACTCCGGACAGGGAGAGCAGTTCTTC
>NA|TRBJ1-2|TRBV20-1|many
CSALGRAGDYGYTF
TGCAGTGCTTTGGGGCGGGCAGGGGACTATGGCTACACCTTC
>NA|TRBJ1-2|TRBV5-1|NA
CASSLAGAGVDGYTF
TGCGCCAGCAGCTTGGCCGGGGCAGGGGTTGATGGCTACACCTTC
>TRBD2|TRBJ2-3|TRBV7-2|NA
CASSLKGLVYYTQYF
TGTGCCAGCAGCCTAAAGGGACTAGTCTATTATACGCAGTATTTT
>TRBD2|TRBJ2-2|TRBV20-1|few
CSASFGRWGELFF
TGCAGTGCTAGTTTCGGGAGGTGGGGGGAGCTGTTTTTT
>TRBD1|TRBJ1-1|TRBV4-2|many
CASSQDQGGNTEAFF
TGTGCCAGCAGCCAAGACCAGGGGGGAAACACTGAAGCTTTCTTT
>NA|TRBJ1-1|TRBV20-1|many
CSASRPPREAFF
TGCAGTGCTAGTCGTCCCCCCAGGGAGGCTTTCTTT
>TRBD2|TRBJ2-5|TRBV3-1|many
CASSHYTSGGSETQYF
TGTGCCAGCAGCCACTATACTAGCGGAGGCTCGGAGACCCAGTACTTC
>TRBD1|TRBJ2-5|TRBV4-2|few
CASSHIYRGPVETQYF
TGTGCCAGCAGCCATATCTACAGGGGACCGGTAGAGACCCAGTACTTC
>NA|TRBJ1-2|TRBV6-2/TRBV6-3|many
CASLKDSFSGYTF
TGTGCCAGCTTAAAGGACAGCTTCTCTGGCTACACCTTC
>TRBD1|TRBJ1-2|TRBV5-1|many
CASSSGQAVYGYTF
TGCGCCAGCAGCTCCGGACAGGCGGTTTATGGCTACACCTTC
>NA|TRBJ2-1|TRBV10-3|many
CAISSGTPPGEQFF
TGTGCCATCAGTTCCGGGACACCGCCCGGGGAGCAGTTCTTC
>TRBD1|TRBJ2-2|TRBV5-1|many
CASRSGTGRTGELFF
TGCGCCAGCAGGTCCGGGACAGGGCGTACCGGGGAGCTGTTTTTT
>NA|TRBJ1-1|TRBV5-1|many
CASSLVTGMNTEAFF
TGCGCCAGCAGCTTGGTAACAGGCATGAACACTGAAGCTTTCTTT
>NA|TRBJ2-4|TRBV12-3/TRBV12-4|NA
CASSSSTKNIQYF
TGTGCCAGCAGTTCCTCCACCAAAAACATTCAGTACTTC
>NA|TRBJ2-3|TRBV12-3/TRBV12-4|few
CASSLYPGAIDTQYF
TGTGCCAGCAGTTTATACCCGGGGGCGATAGATACGCAGTATTTT
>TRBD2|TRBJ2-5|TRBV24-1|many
CATSDPRGDQGTQYF
TGTGCCACCAGTGATCCGCGGGGGGACCAAGGGACCCAGTACTTC
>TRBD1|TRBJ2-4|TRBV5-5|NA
CASSLNRGSQYF
TGTGCCAGCAGCCTTAACAGGGGGAGTCAGTACTTC
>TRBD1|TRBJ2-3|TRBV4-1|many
CASSQTGTGDTSTDTQYF
TGCGCCAGCAGCCAAACCGGGACAGGGGATACTAGCACAGATACGCAGTATTTT
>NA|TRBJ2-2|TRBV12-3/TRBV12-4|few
CASSLSRGNTGELFF
TGTGCCAGCAGTTTGTCCCGGGGAAACACCGGGGAGCTGTTTTTT
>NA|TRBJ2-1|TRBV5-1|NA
CASSLSALVNEQFF
TGCGCCAGCAGCCTTAGTGCGCTCGTAAATGAGCAGTTCTTC